These 8 T cell receptor beta chains came from one sample sequenced in a study of OX40 agonist ivuxolimab in advanced cancers. Sequenced by immunoSEQ multiplex PCR; TCRdb stores in-frame clones only, minus some. The sample has 55,000 to 65,000 clones, 85% seen once. This specimen consisted of CD4+ or CD8+ T cells sorted from blood, obtained in a trial of the OX40 agonist ivuxolimab. These receptors were taken from an adult with an advanced solid tumor such as melanoma, head and neck, liver or kidney cancer.

The rearrangement joins TRBV11-3 to TRBJ2-1; 9 nucleotides match TRBD1. J gave up 8 bases and V 2 bases, and 10 bases lay outside the gene matches. Germline CDR1 SGHNT, CDR2 YENEEA. The CDR3 runs 16 residues. The CDR3 bases are TGTGCCAGCAGCTTAAGCGGGACAGGGTCCGAAGATGAGCAGTTCTTC. It specifies CASSLSGTGSEDEQFF. Full variable domain (outside the CDR3, taken from reference TRBV11-3 and TRBJ2-1): EAGVVQSPRYKIIEKKQPVAFWCNPISGHNTLYWYLQNLGQGPELLIRYENEEAVDDSQLPKDRFSAERLKGVDSTLKIQPAELGDSAVYLCASSLSGTGSEDEQFFGPGTRLTVL.

V gene TRBV4-3 combines with J gene TRBJ1-2, with D unclear. The CDR3 sequence is 13 residues long. Trimming removed 6 bases at V and 0 bases at J, with 8 bases between. Per the germline V gene, CDR1 is LGHNA and CDR2 is YSLEER. In DNA form, the CDR3 reads TGCGCCAGCAGTACTGAGACTAACTATGGCTACACCTTC. Amino acid sequence: CASSTETNYGYTF.

In DNA form, the CDR3 reads TGTGCCAGCCGAGACAGGGGAGGAGATACGCAGTATTTT. Amino acids: CASRDRGGDTQYF. The chain carries TRBV7-2 and TRBJ2-3, with TRBD1 matching over 8 bases. V shed 8 bases and J 5 bases; nucleotides not matched to a gene: 6. Germline CDR1 reads SGHTA; CDR2 reads FQGNSA. The CDR3 spans 13 residues.

This chain joins TRBV7-2 and TRBJ2-5; TRBD1 agrees at 8 bases. Trimming at V came to 4 bases and at J to 5 bases, leaving 3 bases not matched to a gene. Germline loops: CDR1 SGHTA, CDR2 FQGNSA. This CDR3 spans 13 amino acids. The CDR3 region is CASSSTGGETQYF. The CDR3 DNA reads as TGTGCCAGCAGCTCCACAGGGGGGGAGACCCAGTACTTC. The variable domain in full, with the rest retrieved from reference TRBV7-2 and TRBJ2-5, is GAGVSQSPSNKVTEKGKDVELRCDPISGHTALYWYRQSLGQGLEFLIYFQGNSAPDKSGLPSDRFSAERTGGSVSTLTIQRTQQEDSAVYLCASSSTGGETQYFGPGTRLLVL.

J is TRBJ1-5 and V is TRBV7-8; unclear D gene. Trimming stripped 3 bases from V and 6 bases from J, with 9 bases between. Germline assignment: CDR1 SGHVS and CDR2 FQNEAQ. The CDR3 runs 13 residues. The CDR3 coding sequence is TGTGCCAGCAGCTTGGGGTGGGGTCAGCCCCAGCATTTT. It translates to CASSLGWGQPQHF.

The chain employs TRBV6-5 and TRBJ1-1; D unclear. Trimming removed 5 bases at V and 0 bases at J, with 10 bases between. This CDR3 spans 14 amino acids. Germline CDR1 MNHEY, CDR2 SVGAGI. The CDR3 spells CASSPSLMNTEAFF. The CDR3 bases are TGTGCCAGCAGTCCCAGTCTTATGAACACTGAAGCTTTCTTT.

This clone was seen more than once but under ten times. The genes are TRBV20-1 and TRBJ1-2, with D possibly TRBD1 on 6 matching bases. V lost 5 bases and J lost 3, with 7 bases in between. CDR1 and CDR2 from the germline V gene are DFQATT and SNEGSKA (reference sequence). The CDR3 is 11 residues long. This CDR3 reads CSASGDYGYTF. CDR3 DNA sequence: TGCAGTGCTTCAGGGGACTATGGCTACACCTTC.

This rearrangement joins TRBV29-1 to TRBJ2-2; D call uncertain. Trimming cost V 6 bases and J 6 bases, with 5 bases left between them. Germline values: CDR1 SQVTM, CDR2 ANQGSEA. The CDR3 covers 10 residues. DNA of the CDR3: TGCAGCGTAGAGGCCGGGGAGCTGTTTTTT. Translation: CSVEAGELFF.